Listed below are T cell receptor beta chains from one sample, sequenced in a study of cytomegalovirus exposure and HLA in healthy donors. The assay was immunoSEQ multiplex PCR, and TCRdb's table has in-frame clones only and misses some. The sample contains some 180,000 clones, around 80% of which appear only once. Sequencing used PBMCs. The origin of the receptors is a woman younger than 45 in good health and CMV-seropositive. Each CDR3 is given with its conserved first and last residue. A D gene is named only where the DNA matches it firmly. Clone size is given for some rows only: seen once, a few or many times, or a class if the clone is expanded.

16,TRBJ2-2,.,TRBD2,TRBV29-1,CSVLTSGGPVTGELFF,TGCAGCGTACTGACTAGCGGGGGCCCGGTAACCGGGGAGCTGTTTTTT
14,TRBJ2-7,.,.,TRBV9,CASSGRQTSYEQYF,TGTGCCAGCAGCGGAAGACAGACTTCCTACGAGCAGTACTTC
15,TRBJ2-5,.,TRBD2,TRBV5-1,CASSAQRGGPETQYF,TGCGCCAGCAGCGCCCAGCGGGGGGGCCCTGAGACCCAGTACTTC
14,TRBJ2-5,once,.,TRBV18,CASSPRGSSETQYF,TGTGCCAGCTCCCCCCGGGGTTCATCGGAGACCCAGTACTTC
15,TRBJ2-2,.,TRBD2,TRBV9,CASSELAGGPGELFF,TGTGCCAGCAGCGAACTAGCGGGGGGGCCCGGGGAGCTGTTTTTT
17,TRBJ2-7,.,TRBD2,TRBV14,CASSPHSGTSGHYEQYF,TGTGCCAGCAGCCCGCATTCCGGGACTAGCGGACACTACGAGCAGTACTTC
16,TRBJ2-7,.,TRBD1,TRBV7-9,CSSSLATGGRSYEQYF,TGTTCCAGCAGTTTAGCGACAGGGGGGAGATCCTACGAGCAGTACTTC
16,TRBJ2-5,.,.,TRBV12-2,CASRLASGEAQETQYF,TGTGCAAGTCGCTTAGCCAGCGGGGAAGCCCAAGAGACCCAGTACTTC
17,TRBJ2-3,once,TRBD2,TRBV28,CASSPQAAGGSTDTQYF,TGTGCCAGCAGTCCCCAGGCAGCGGGGGGAAGCACAGATACGCAGTATTTT
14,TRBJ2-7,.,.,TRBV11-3,CASSLGGARYEQYF,TGTGCCAGCAGCTTAGGCGGGGCGCGCTACGAGCAGTACTTC
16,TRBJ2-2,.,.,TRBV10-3,CAISDVGARGAGELFF,TGTGCCATCAGTGACGTGGGCGCAAGGGGTGCCGGGGAGCTGTTTTTT
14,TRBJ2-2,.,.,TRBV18,CASSQETGTGELFF,TGTGCCAGCTCACAGGAAACAGGAACCGGGGAGCTGTTTTTT
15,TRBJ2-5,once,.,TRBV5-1,CASSTSTTVQETQYF,TGCGCCAGCAGCACATCGACGACAGTCCAAGAGACCCAGTACTTC
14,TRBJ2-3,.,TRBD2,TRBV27,CASTLTGGLDTQYF,TGTGCCAGCACCCTCACGGGGGGATTAGATACGCAGTATTTT
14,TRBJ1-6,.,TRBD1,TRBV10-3,CAISATGGGSPLHF,TGTGCCATCAGCGCTACAGGGGGCGGTTCACCCCTCCACTTT
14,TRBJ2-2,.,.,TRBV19,CASRRQPNTGELFF,TGTGCCAGTCGACGACAGCCGAACACCGGGGAGCTGTTTTTT
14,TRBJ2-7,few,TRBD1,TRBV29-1,CSVRDRVAFYEQYF,TGCAGCGTTAGGGACAGGGTAGCCTTCTACGAGCAGTACTTC
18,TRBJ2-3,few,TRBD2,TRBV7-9,CASSPDTSGGASTDTQYF,TGTGCCAGCAGCCCCGACACTAGCGGGGGCGCTAGCACAGATACGCAGTATTTT
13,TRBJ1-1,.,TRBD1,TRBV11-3,CASSLQGGAEAFF,TGTGCCAGCAGCTTACAGGGGGGTGCTGAAGCTTTCTTT
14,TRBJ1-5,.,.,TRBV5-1,CASTRPQLNQPQHF,TGCGCCAGCACCCGCCCCCAGTTGAATCAGCCCCAGCATTTT
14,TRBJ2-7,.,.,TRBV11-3,CASSAPQTVYEQYF,TGTGCCAGCAGCGCCCCCCAGACTGTTTACGAGCAGTACTTC
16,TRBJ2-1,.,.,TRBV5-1,CASSLAVISSYNEQFF,TGCGCCAGCAGCTTGGCTGTCATTAGCTCCTACAATGAGCAGTTCTTC
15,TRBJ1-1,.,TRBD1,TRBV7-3,CASSSGTGVGTEAFF,TGTGCCAGCAGCTCGGGGACAGGGGTGGGAACTGAAGCTTTCTTT
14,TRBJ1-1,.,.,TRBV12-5,CASDRQYGNTEAFF,TGTGCTAGTGACCGACAGTATGGGAACACTGAAGCTTTCTTT
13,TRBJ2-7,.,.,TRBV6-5,CASSSTSSYEQYF,TGTGCCAGCAGTTCGACTAGTTCCTACGAGCAGTACTTC
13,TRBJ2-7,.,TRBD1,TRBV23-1,CASSWTGERKQYF,TGCGCCAGCAGTTGGACAGGGGAAAGGAAGCAGTACTTC
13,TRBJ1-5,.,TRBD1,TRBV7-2,CASSLQGDQPQHF,TGTGCCAGCAGCTTACAGGGGGACCAGCCCCAGCATTTT
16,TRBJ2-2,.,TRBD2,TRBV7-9,CSSSLQAGGNTGELFF,TGTTCCAGCAGCTTACAAGCGGGGGGGAACACCGGGGAGCTGTTTTTT
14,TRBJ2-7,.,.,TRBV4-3,CASSQDRVLHEQYF,TGCGCCAGCAGCCAAGATCGGGTGTTGCACGAGCAGTACTTC
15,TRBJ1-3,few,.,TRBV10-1,CASRTTSSSGNTIYF,TGCGCCAGCAGGACGACAAGTAGCTCTGGAAACACCATATATTTT
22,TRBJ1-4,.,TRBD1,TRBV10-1,CASSVEQGGGGVPAETNEKLFF,TGCGCCAGCAGTGTGGAGCAGGGGGGAGGAGGGGTCCCAGCTGAAACTAATGAAAAACTGTTTTTT
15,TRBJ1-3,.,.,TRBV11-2,CASSPSRVSGNTIYF,TGTGCCAGCAGCCCCTCGCGGGTCTCTGGAAACACCATATATTTT
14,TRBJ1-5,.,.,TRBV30,CAWSGGTRDQPQHF,TGTGCCTGGAGTGGCGGGACGCGAGATCAGCCCCAGCATTTT
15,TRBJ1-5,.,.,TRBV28,CASSQTGFGNQPQHF,TGTGCCAGCAGTCAAACAGGGTTTGGCAATCAGCCCCAGCATTTT
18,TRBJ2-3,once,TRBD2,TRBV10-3,CAISESRLLAGSTDTQYF,TGTGCCATCAGTGAGTCGAGGCTCCTAGCGGGGAGCACAGATACGCAGTATTTT
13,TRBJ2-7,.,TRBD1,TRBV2,CATTGQVSYEQYF,TGTGCCACCACGGGACAGGTCTCCTACGAGCAGTACTTC
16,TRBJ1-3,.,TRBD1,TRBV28,CASSPGTVSSGNTIYF,TGTGCCAGCAGCCCTGGGACAGTAAGCTCTGGAAACACCATATATTTT
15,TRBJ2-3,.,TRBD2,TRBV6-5,CASSRTSGLADTQYF,TGTGCCAGCAGTCGCACTTCCGGACTAGCGGATACGCAGTATTTT
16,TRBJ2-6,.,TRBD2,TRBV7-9,CSSSFLAGAGANVLTF,TGTTCCAGCAGCTTTCTTGCGGGGGCTGGGGCCAACGTCCTGACTTTC
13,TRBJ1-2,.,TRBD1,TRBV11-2,CASSPDRERGYTF,TGTGCCAGCAGTCCGGACAGGGAACGTGGCTACACCTTC
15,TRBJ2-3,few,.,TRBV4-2,CASSQDRGSTDTQYF,TGTGCCAGCAGCCAAGACCGGGGTAGCACAGATACGCAGTATTTT
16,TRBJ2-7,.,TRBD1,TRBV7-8,CASTLSRDRGFYEQYF,TGTGCCAGCACCCTCTCCCGGGACAGGGGTTTCTACGAGCAGTACTTC
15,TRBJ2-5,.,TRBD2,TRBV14,CASSLWTSPHETQYF,TGTGCCAGCAGCTTATGGACTAGCCCTCACGAGACCCAGTACTTC
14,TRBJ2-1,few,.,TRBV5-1,CASGPGLNYNEQFF,TGCGCCAGCGGGCCAGGGTTGAACTACAATGAGCAGTTCTTC
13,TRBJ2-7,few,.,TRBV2,CASSPRGWGEQYF,TGTGCCAGCAGCCCCAGGGGCTGGGGCGAGCAGTACTTC